These 7 T cell receptor beta chains originate from one sample sequenced in a study of T cell responses to AZD1222 COVID-19 vaccine (dated by TCRdb to 2020 to 2022). Library preparation was by the immunoSEQ multiplex PCR assay. TCRdb's version of the immuneACCESS table is confined to in-frame rearrangements and falls short of the full clone set. An unresolved V gene accounts for under half of the shortfall where checked; the remainder is of unknown origin. A total of more than 95,000 clones appear in this sample, around 87% of them only once. The top ten clones comprise about 10% of the sample. The time point label of this sample denotes: baseline before first vaccination. The specimen was peripheral blood, collected on day 0 of AZD1222 vaccination. These receptors were collected from an adult in good health.

This chain joins TRBV10-2 and TRBJ1-2; no clear D gene. The CDR3 length is 12 residues. Looked up from germline, CDR1 is WSHSY and CDR2 is SAAADI. Trimming cost V 2 bases and J 5 bases, with 6 bases left between them. CDR3 in amino acids: CASSEALYGYTF. CDR3 coding DNA: TGCGCCAGCAGTGAGGCCCTGTATGGCTACACCTTC.

The rearrangement joins TRBV6-1 to TRBJ1-5; 9 nucleotides agree with TRBD1. Germline values: CDR1 MNHNS, CDR2 SASEGT. V shed 2 bases and J 7 bases; nucleotides not matched to a gene: 9. The CDR3 loop spans 16 amino acids. The CDR3 sequence: CASSESLGQGVQPQHF. In DNA, the CDR3 is TGTGCCAGCAGTGAAAGTCTGGGACAGGGCGTCCAGCCCCAGCATTTT.

The gene calls are TRBV19 and TRBJ2-7, with D uncertain. Germline V gives CDR1 LNHDA, CDR2 SQIVND (reference sequence). Deletions cut 5 bases from V and 5 bases from J, with 13 bases between. The CDR3 runs 13 residues. CDR3 bases: TGTGCCAGTAGTGTGCTTTGGGGTGACGAGCAGTACTTC. It translates to CASSVLWGDEQYF.

This clone showed up just once. This sequence joins TRBV4-3 and TRBJ1-6, with 9 positions matching TRBD1. With V trimmed by 6 bases and J by 4 bases, 7 bases remained unmatched. There are 16 residues in the CDR3. Germline V CDR1 and CDR2: LGHNA, YSLEER. The CDR3 DNA sequence: TGCGCCAGCAGGGCGACAGGGGGTCTTTATAATTCACCCCTCCACTTT. Its translation: CASRATGGLYNSPLHF.

The gene calls are TRBV2 and TRBJ2-2; D ambiguous. The CDR3 has 14 amino acids. The V end lost 5 bases, the J end lost 4 bases, and 11 bases lay between the germline ends. Germline loops: CDR1 SNHLY, CDR2 FYNNEI. CDR3 amino acids: CASSPETTTGELFF. Here the CDR3 DNA reads TGTGCCAGCAGTCCTGAAACAACCACCGGGGAGCTGTTTTTT.

The rearrangement links TRBV7-8 to TRBJ1-1; 9 bases agree with TRBD1. The CDR3 covers 17 residues. V lost 2 bases to trimming and J lost 4 bases; unmatched junction nucleotides: 11. Germline V gives CDR1 SGHVS, CDR2 FQNEAQ. The CDR3 coding sequence is TGTGCCAGCAGCTTATCTCTGGGACAGGGTATAGGCACTGAAGCTTTCTTT. Amino acids: CASSLSLGQGIGTEAFF.

The chain recombines TRBV5-1 with TRBJ1-6, with 8 bases fitting TRBD1. The CDR3 contains 15 residues. CDR1 is SGHRS, CDR2 YFSETQ, per germline. V was pared by 5 bases and J by 6 bases, with 7 bases of the junction left unmatched. CDR3 DNA sequence: TGCGCCAGCAGGCCCCAGGGGGCGCGTAATTCACCCCTCCACTTT. This sequence encodes CASRPQGARNSPLHF.